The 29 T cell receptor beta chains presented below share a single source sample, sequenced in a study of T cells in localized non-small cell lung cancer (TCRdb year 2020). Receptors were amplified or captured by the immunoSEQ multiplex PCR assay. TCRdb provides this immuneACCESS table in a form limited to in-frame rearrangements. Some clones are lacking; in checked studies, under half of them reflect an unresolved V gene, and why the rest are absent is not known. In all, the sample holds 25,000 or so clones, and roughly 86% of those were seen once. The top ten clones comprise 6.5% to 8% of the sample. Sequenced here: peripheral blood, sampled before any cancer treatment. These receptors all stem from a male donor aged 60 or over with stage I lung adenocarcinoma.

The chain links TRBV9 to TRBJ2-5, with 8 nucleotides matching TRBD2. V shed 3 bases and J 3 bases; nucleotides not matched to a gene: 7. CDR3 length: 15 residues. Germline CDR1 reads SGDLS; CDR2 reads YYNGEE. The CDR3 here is CASSASGTRKETQYF. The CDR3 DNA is TGTGCCAGCAGCGCGTCCGGGACTAGAAAAGAGACCCAGTACTTC.

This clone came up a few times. CDR3 sequence (DNA): TGTGCCAGTACCCCTGGGTTCCCGGATAGCAATCAGCCCCAGCATTTT. This gives the protein CASTPGFPDSNQPQHF. The rearrangement joins TRBV19 to TRBJ1-5; D gene unclear. Per the germline V gene, CDR1 is LNHDA and CDR2 is SQIVND (reference sequence). V lost 7 bases to trimming and J lost 0 bases, with 16 bases between them. The CDR3 is 16 residues long.

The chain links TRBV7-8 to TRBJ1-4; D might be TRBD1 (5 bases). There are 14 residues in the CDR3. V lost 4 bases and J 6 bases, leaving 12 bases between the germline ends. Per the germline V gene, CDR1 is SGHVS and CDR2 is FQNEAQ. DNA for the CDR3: TGTGCCAGCAGCTCCGCGGGACCCGATGAAAAACTGTTTTTT. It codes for CASSSAGPDEKLFF.

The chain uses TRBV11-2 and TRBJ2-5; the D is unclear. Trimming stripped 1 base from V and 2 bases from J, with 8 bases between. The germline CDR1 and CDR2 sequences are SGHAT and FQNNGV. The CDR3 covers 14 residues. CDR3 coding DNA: TGTGCCAGCAGCTTAGCCTGGGCACAAGAGACCCAGTACTTC. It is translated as CASSLAWAQETQYF. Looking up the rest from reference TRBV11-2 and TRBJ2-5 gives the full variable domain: EAGVAQSPRYKIIEKRQSVAFWCNPISGHATLYWYQQILGQGPKLLIQFQNNGVVDDSQLPKDRFSAERLKGVDSTLKIQPAKLEDSAVYLCASSLAWAQETQYFGPGTRLLVL.

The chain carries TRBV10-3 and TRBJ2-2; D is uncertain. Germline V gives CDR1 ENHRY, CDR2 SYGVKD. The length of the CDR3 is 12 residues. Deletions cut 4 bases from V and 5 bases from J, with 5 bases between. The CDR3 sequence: CAISVGTGELFF. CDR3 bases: TGTGCCATCAGTGTGGGAACCGGGGAGCTGTTTTTT.

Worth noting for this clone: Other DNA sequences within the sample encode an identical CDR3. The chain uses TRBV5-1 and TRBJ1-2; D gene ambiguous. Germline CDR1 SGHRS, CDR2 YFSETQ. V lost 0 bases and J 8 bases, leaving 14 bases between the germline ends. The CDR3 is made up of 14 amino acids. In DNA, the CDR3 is TGCGCCAGCAGCTTGGAAGGTGAGGGTAGGGGCTACACCTTC. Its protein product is CASSLEGEGRGYTF.

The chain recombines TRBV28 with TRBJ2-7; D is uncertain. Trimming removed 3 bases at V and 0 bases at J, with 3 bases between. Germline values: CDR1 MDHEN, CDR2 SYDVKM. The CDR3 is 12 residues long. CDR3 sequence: CASSFSSYEQYF. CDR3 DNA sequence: TGTGCCAGCAGTTTTAGCTCCTACGAGCAGTACTTC.

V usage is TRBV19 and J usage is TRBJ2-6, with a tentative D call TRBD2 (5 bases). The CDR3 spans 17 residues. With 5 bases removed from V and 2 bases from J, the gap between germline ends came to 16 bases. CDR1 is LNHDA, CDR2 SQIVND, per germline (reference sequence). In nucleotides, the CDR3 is TGTGCCAGTAGTGCCCGGAGGACGGGGACTGGGGCCAACGTCCTGACTTTC. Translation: CASSARRTGTGANVLTF.

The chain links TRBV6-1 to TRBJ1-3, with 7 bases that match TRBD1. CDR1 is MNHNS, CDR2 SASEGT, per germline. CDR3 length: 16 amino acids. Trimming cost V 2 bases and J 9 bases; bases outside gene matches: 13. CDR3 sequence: CASSEYPSGGLGTIYF. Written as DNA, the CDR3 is TGTGCCAGCAGTGAATACCCCTCAGGGGGTCTTGGCACCATATATTTT.

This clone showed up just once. CDR3 nucleotides: TGTGCCAGCAGTTATACAGGTCAAGTCGTGGGCCAGCCCCAGCATTTT. Its protein is CASSYTGQVVGQPQHF. This chain uses TRBV6-5 with TRBJ1-5; TRBD1 might be the D (5 bases). Germline-derived CDR1 and CDR2 are MNHEY and SVGAGI. With 3 bases removed from V and 7 bases from J, the gap between germline ends came to 19 bases. The CDR3 runs to 16 residues.

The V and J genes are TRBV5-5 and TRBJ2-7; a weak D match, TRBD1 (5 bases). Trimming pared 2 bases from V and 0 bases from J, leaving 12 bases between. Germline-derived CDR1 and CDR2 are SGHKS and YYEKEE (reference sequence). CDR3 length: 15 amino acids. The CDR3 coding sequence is TGTGCCAGCAGCTTCCTCAGGGCGAGCTCCTACGAGCAGTACTTC. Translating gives CASSFLRASSYEQYF.

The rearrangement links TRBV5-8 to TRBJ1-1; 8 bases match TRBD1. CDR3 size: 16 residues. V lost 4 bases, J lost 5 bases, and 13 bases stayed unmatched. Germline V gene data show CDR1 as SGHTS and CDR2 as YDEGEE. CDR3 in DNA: TGTGCCAGCAGCCGCCGGACAGGGAGAGAGGGAACTGAAGCTTTCTTT. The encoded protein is CASSRRTGREGTEAFF.

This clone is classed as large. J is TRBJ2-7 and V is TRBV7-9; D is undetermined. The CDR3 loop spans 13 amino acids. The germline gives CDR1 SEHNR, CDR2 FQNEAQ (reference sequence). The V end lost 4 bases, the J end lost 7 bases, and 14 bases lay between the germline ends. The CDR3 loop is CASSSYEPREQYF. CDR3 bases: TGTGCCAGCAGCTCATACGAACCGCGAGAGCAGTACTTC.

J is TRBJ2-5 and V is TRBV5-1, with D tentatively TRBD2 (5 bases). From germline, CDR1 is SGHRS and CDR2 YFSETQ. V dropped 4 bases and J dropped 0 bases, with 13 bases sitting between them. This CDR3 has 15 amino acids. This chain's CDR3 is CASSEGIRDQETQYF. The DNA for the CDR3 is TGCGCCAGCAGCGAGGGAATTCGCGACCAAGAGACCCAGTACTTC.

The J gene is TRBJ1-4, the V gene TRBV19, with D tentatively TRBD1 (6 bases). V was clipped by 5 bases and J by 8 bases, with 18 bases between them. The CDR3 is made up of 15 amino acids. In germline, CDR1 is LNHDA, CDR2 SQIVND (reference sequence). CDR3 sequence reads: CASSDRSGSKEKLFF. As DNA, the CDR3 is TGTGCCAGTAGTGACAGGTCGGGCTCGAAAGAAAAACTGTTTTTT.

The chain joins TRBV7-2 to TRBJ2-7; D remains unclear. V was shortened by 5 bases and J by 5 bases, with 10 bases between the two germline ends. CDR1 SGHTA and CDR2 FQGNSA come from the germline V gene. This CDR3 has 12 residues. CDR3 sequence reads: CASSQQRNEQYF. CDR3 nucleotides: TGTGCCAGCAGCCAACAGAGAAACGAGCAGTACTTC.

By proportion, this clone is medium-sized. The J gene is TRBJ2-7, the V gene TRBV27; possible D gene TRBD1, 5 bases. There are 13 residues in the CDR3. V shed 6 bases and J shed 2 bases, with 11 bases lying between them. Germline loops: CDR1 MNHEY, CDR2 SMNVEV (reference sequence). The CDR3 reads CASRRDSTYEQYF. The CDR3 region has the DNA TGTGCCAGCAGGCGCGACAGCACCTACGAGCAGTACTTC.

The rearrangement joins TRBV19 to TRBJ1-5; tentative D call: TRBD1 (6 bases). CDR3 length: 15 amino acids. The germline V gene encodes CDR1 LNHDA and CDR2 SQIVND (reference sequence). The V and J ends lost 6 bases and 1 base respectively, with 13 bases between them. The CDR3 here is CASSYWTASNQPQHF. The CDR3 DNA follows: TGTGCCAGTAGCTACTGGACAGCCAGCAATCAGCCCCAGCATTTT.

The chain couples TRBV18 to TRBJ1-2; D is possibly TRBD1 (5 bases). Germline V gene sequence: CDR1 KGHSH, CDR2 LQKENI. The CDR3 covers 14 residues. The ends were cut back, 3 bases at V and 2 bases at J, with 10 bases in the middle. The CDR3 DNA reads TGTGCCAGCTCACCTGTGGGACGGAACTATGGCTACACCTTC. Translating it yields CASSPVGRNYGYTF. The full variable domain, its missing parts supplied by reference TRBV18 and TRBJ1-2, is NAGVMQNPRHLVRRRGQEARLRCSPMKGHSHVYWYRQLPEEGLKFMVYLQKENIIDESGMPKERFSAEFPKEGPSILRIQQVVRGDSAAYFCASSPVGRNYGYTFGSGTRLTVV.

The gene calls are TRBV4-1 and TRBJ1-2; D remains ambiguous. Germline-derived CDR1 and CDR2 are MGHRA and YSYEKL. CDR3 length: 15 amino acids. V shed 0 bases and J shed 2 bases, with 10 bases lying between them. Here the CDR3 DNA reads TGCGCCAGCAGCCAAGAAGAAGGGAGGAACTATGGCTACACCTTC. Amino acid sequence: CASSQEEGRNYGYTF.

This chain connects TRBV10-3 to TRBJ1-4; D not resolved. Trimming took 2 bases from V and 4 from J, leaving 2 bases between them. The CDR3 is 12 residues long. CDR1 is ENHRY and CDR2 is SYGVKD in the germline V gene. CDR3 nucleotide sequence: TGTGCCATCAGTGAGGGTAATGAAAAACTGTTTTTT. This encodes CAISEGNEKLFF.

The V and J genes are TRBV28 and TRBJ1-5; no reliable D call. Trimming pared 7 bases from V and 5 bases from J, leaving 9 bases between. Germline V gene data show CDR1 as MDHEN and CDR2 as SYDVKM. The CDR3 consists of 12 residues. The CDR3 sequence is CASTTADQPQHF. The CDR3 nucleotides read TGTGCCAGCACGACGGCTGATCAGCCCCAGCATTTT.

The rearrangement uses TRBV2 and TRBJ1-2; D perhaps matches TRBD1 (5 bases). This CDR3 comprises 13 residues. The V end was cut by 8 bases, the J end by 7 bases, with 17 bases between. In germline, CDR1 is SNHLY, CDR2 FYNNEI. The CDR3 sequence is CASLNEGQSGYTF. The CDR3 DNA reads TGTGCCAGCTTGAATGAGGGGCAGTCTGGCTACACCTTC.

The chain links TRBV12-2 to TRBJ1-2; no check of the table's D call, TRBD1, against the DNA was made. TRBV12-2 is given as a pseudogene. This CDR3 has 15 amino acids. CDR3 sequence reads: CASRPPVFLNYGYTF. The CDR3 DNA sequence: TGTGCAAGTCGCCCCCCAGTCTTTTTAAACTATGGCTACACCTTC.

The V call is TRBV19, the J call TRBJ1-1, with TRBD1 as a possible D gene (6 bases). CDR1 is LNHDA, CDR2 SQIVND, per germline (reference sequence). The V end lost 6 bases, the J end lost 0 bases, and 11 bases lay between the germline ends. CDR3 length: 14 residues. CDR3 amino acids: CASSSTGMNTEAFF. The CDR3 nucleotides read TGTGCCAGTAGCTCGACAGGCATGAACACTGAAGCTTTCTTT.

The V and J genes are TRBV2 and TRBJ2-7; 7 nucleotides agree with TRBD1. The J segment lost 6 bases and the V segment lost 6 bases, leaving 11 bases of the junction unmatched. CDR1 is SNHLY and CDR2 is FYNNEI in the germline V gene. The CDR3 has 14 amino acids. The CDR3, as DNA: TGTGCCAGCAGGATGACAGGGACCGCCGCCGAGCAGTACTTC. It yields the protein CASRMTGTAAEQYF.

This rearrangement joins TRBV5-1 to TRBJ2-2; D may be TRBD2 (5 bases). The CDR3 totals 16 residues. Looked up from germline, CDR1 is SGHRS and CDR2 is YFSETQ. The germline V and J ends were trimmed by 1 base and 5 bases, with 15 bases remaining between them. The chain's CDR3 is CASSLRLQRATGELFF. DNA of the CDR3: TGCGCCAGCAGCTTGCGACTACAGAGAGCGACCGGGGAGCTGTTTTTT. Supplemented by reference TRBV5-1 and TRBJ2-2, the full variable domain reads KAGVTQTPRYLIKTRGQQVTLSCSPISGHRSVSWYQQTPGQGLQFLFEYFSETQRNKGNFPGRFSGRQFSNSRSEMNVSTLELGDSALYLCASSLRLQRATGELFFGEGSRLTVL.

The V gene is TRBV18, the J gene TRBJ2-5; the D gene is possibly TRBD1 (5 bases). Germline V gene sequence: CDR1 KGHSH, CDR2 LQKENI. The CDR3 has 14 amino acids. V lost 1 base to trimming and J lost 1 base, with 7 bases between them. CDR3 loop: CASSPQGLQETQYF. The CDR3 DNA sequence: TGTGCCAGCTCACCACAGGGGCTCCAAGAGACCCAGTACTTC.

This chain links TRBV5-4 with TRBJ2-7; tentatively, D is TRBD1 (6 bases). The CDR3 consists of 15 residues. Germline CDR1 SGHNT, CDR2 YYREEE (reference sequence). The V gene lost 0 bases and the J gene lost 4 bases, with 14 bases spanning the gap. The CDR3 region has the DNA TGTGCCAGCAGCTTGGCCGCACAGGGAAAGTACGAGCAGTACTTC. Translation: CASSLAAQGKYEQYF.